This is a list of T cell receptor beta chains from one sample in a study of CD8 T cells in ankylosing spondylitis. TCRdb re-called the 5' RACE reads with MiXCR, one entry per CDR3 protein. The table lists some 130,000 distinct CDR3 sequences, approximately 15% of them singletons. Sequenced material: blood, either unsorted or a sorted T cell fraction (not recorded which). The receptors stem from a female donor with ankylosing spondylitis or in good health (not recorded which). CDR3s include the opening cysteine and the closing phenylalanine or tryptophan. The D gene is left open where the match is weak. Clone sizes are given selectively: once, few, many, or a class where the clone is expanded.

>NA|TRBV7-2|TRBJ1-5|NA
CASSPLNQPQHF
TGTGCCAGCAGCCCACTCAATCAGCCCCAGCATTTT
>NA|TRBV3-1|TRBJ2-7|many
CASSQGPTASYEQYF
TGTGCCAGCAGCCAAGGCCCGACAGCCTCCTACGAGCAGTACTTC
>TRBD2|TRBV6-6|TRBJ2-7|NA
CASSQREGLEQYF
TGTGCCAGCAGTCAGCGGGAGGGCCTCGAGCAGTACTTC
>TRBD2|TRBV4-1|TRBJ2-3|NA
CASSQDRGSGSPDTQYF
TGCGCCAGCAGCCAAGACCGTGGTAGCGGGAGCCCAGATACGCAGTATTTT
>NA|TRBV7-3|TRBJ1-1|many
CASSRAANTEAFF
TGTGCCAGCAGCAGGGCCGCGAACACTGAAGCTTTCTTT
>NA|TRBV10-3|TRBJ2-7|NA
CAISDTKLGDYEQYF
TGTGCCATCAGTGACACCAAACTGGGGGACTACGAGCAGTACTTC
>NA|TRBV11-3|TRBJ2-1|few
CASSLNSGNNEQFF
TGTGCCAGCAGCTTAAATAGCGGCAACAATGAGCAGTTCTTC
>NA|TRBV28|TRBJ2-7|few
CASSLGADEQYF
TGTGCCAGCAGTTTAGGGGCCGACGAGCAGTACTTC
>NA|TRBV5-1|TRBJ1-1|many
CASSPVSMNTEAFF
TGCGCCAGCAGTCCCGTCAGCATGAACACTGAAGCTTTCTTT
>NA|TRBV6-6|TRBJ1-6|NA
CASSGWDSPLHF
TGTGCCAGCAGTGGCTGGGATTCACCCCTCCACTTT
>NA|TRBV7-3|TRBJ2-5|NA
CASSPGRQIQETQYF
TGTGCCAGCAGCCCTGGCCGACAAATCCAAGAGACCCAGTACTTC
>NA|TRBV5-1|TRBJ1-2|few
CASSTGTLRATLPDLYGYTF
TGCGCCAGCAGCACCGGGACACTGAGGGCGACCCTACCGGACCTCTATGGCTACACCTTC
>NA|TRBV5-1|TRBJ2-2|many
CASSLGQFANTGELFF
TGCGCCAGCAGCTTGGGACAGTTCGCGAACACCGGGGAGCTGTTTTTT
>NA|TRBV12-3/TRBV12-4|TRBJ2-7|many
CASSPGGDFYEQYF
TGTGCCAGCAGTCCCGGGGGCGACTTCTACGAGCAGTACTTC
>TRBD2|TRBV10-3|TRBJ2-1|many
CAISESRGTSGGSNEQFF
TGTGCCATCAGTGAGTCGAGGGGGACTAGCGGGGGTTCCAATGAGCAGTTCTTC
>NA|TRBV5-5|TRBJ2-7|few
CASRKQVTYEQYF
TGTGCCAGCAGGAAACAGGTTACCTACGAGCAGTACTTC
>NA|TRBV5-1|TRBJ2-1|many
CASSLTGGTYNEQFF
TGCGCCAGCAGCTTGACGGGGGGCACCTACAATGAGCAGTTCTTC
>NA|TRBV15|TRBJ1-1|few
CATSGIKSEAFF
TGTGCCACCAGCGGAATCAAATCTGAAGCTTTCTTT
>NA|TRBV3-1|TRBJ2-1|many
CASSQVVNEQFF
TGTGCCAGCAGCCAAGTGGTCAATGAGCAGTTCTTC
>NA|TRBV5-6|TRBJ2-3|NA
CASSSSRIPTQYF
TGTGCCAGCAGCTCATCCCGGATCCCAACGCAGTATTTT
>TRBD1|TRBV20-1|TRBJ2-5|many
CSAQDRGQETQYF
TGCAGTGCCCAGGACAGGGGGCAAGAGACCCAGTACTTC
>NA|TRBV20-1|TRBJ2-7|many
CSAQRQDLRYEQYF
TGCAGTGCGCAGAGACAGGACCTACGGTACGAGCAGTACTTC
>NA|TRBV12-3/TRBV12-4|TRBJ1-1|many
CASSLTGRGSEAFF
TGTGCCAGCAGTTTGACGGGGAGAGGATCTGAAGCTTTCTTT
>NA|TRBV7-6|TRBJ2-5|NA
CASSPRTGETQYF
TGTGCCAGCAGCCCTCGCACGGGGGAGACCCAGTACTTC
>NA|TRBV12-3/TRBV12-4|TRBJ2-7|few
CASSLIRQSEQYF
TGTGCCAGCAGTTTAATCCGGCAGTCCGAGCAGTACTTC
>NA|TRBV3-1|TRBJ2-1|few
CASSQVGDSDEQFF
TGTGCCAGCAGCCAAGTGGGTGACTCCGATGAGCAGTTCTTC
>TRBD1|TRBV28|TRBJ2-1|many
CASSPGTGRLHEQFF
TGTGCCAGCAGCCCGGGGACAGGACGTCTCCATGAGCAGTTCTTC
>TRBD1|TRBV20-1|TRBJ1-5|few
CSVIWGQGNQPQHF
TGCAGTGTTATATGGGGACAGGGGAATCAGCCCCAGCATTTT
>NA|TRBV6-1|TRBJ1-3|NA
CASGNRDRGNTIYF
TGTGCCAGCGGAAACAGGGACCGTGGAAACACCATATATTTT
>NA|TRBV5-1|TRBJ2-1|NA
CASSLLGEDEQFF
TGCGCCAGCAGCTTATTGGGGGAGGATGAGCAGTTCTTC
>TRBD2|TRBV12-3/TRBV12-4|TRBJ2-3|many
CASSFTLAGGSTDTQYF
TGTGCCAGCAGTTTCACCCTAGCGGGGGGCAGCACAGATACGCAGTATTTT
>NA|TRBV28|TRBJ1-5|NA
CASRGNNQPQHF
TGTGCCAGCAGAGGGAACAATCAGCCCCAGCATTTT
>NA|TRBV7-9|TRBJ1-1|NA
CASGPYRDTEAFF
TGTGCCAGCGGACCTTACAGGGACACTGAAGCTTTCTTT
>TRBD1|TRBV15|TRBJ2-6|NA
CATSTGQGFGANVLTF
TGTGCCACCAGTACGGGACAGGGTTTTGGGGCCAACGTCCTGACTTTC
>NA|TRBV5-1|TRBJ1-1|NA
CASSPSGGLNTEAFF
TGCGCCAGCAGCCCTAGCGGCGGGTTGAACACTGAAGCTTTCTTT
>NA|TRBV7-9|TRBJ1-1|many
CASSLSGPEAFF
TGTGCCAGCAGCTTAAGCGGCCCTGAAGCTTTCTTT
>NA|TRBV28|TRBJ1-5|few
CASSLLRIVDQPQHF
TGTGCCAGCAGTTTGCTTAGGATAGTAGATCAGCCCCAGCATTTT
>NA|TRBV7-9|TRBJ2-2|few
CASSLRNGGELFF
TGTGCCAGCAGCTTACGTAACGGCGGGGAGCTGTTTTTT
>NA|TRBV3-1|TRBJ1-5|many
CASSQVFGLNQPQHF
TGTGCCAGCAGCCAAGTGTTTGGGCTAAATCAGCCCCAGCATTTT
>NA|TRBV7-9|TRBJ2-1|NA
CASSPQTSYEQFF
TGTGCCAGCAGCCCACAGACTAGTTATGAGCAGTTCTTC
>NA|TRBV6-2/TRBV6-3|TRBJ1-2|NA
CASSYSPSWGESGYTF
TGTGCCAGCAGTTACTCACCTTCCTGGGGAGAGAGTGGCTACACCTTC
>NA|TRBV9|TRBJ2-3|many
CASSVGRGLSTDTQYF
TGTGCCAGCAGCGTAGGACGGGGTCTTAGCACAGATACGCAGTATTTT